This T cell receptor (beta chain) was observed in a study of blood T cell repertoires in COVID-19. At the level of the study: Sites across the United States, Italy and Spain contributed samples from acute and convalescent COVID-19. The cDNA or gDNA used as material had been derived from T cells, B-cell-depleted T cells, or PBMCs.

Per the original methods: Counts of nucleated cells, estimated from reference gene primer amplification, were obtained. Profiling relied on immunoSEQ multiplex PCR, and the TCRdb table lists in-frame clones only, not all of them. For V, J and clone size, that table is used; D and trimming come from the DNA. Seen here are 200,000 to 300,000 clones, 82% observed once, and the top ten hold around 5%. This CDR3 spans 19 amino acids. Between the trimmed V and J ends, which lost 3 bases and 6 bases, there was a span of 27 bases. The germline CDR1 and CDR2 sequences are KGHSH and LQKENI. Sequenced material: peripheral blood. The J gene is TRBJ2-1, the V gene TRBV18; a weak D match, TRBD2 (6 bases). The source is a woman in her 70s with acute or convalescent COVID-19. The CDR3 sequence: CASSPLPGVAAQILNEQFF. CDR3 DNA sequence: TGTGCCAGCTCACCCCTCCCGGGGGTCGCAGCGCAAATTCTCAATGAGCAGTTCTTC.